The clone carrying this TCR beta chain was counted between two and nine times. Being one base from a much bigger clone, this may be a read error. The sample originates from a study of blood T cells in healthy people across ages. Then a second PCR, running roughly 6 to 12 cycles, was carried out with a sample-barcoded 5' primer and a J-beta primer mix. Each CDR3 protein gets one entry after TCRdb re-called the 5' RACE reads with MiXCR. The repertoire consists of some 940,000 distinct CDR3 sequences, with about 28% occurring once and the leading ten covering roughly 10%. Ranging in age from roughly 6 to 90, the donors were healthy Caucasian individuals from Russia. Each sample yielded at least 5.5 micrograms of PBMC total RNA. The CDR3 is 14 amino acids. The same sample was also studied in work on T cells of mothers and their children.

Sequenced material: blood. The sequence was obtained from a middle-aged woman in good health. This rearrangement joins TRBV12-3 or TRBV12-4 to TRBJ2-1; 9 nucleotides match TRBD1. DNA for the CDR3: TGTACCAGCAATCCGGGACAGGGCAACAATGAGCAGTTCTTC. It is translated as CTSNPGQGNNEQFF.